The 20 T cell receptor beta chains in this list originate from one sample, sequenced in a study of blood T cell repertoires in COVID-19. The table came from immunoSEQ multiplex PCR; TCRdb's copy has only in-frame clones and leaves some out. The data show 240,000 or so clones, with more than 70% seen just once and 9% to 15% held by the top ten. Sample: peripheral blood. The receptors shown here come from a man at least 80 years old with acute or convalescent COVID-19.

CDR3 sequence: CASEGSQETQYF. The CDR3, as DNA: TGTGCCAGCGAGGGCTCCCAAGAGACCCAGTACTTC. The chain links TRBV28 to TRBJ2-5; possible D gene TRBD2, 5 bases. V lost 8 bases, J lost 1 base, and 8 bases lay in between. The germline V gene encodes CDR1 MDHEN and CDR2 SYDVKM. The CDR3 length is 12 residues.

This chain links TRBV7-2 with TRBJ1-1, with D maybe TRBD1 (6 bases). V was cut by 5 bases and J by 2 bases, with 18 bases left in between. This CDR3 is built from 16 residues. Germline CDR1 reads SGHTA; CDR2 reads FQGNSA. The CDR3 protein is CASSGRGGLLNTEAFF. CDR3 bases: TGTGCCAGCAGCGGCCGGGGGGGCCTCCTAAACACTGAAGCTTTCTTT.

This clone was seen only a few times. The chain employs TRBV18 and TRBJ2-5; D is unclear. Trimming pared 6 bases from V and 0 bases from J, leaving 5 bases between. CDR1 KGHSH and CDR2 LQKENI come from the germline V gene. This CDR3 has 12 residues. The chain's CDR3 is CASSAYQETQYF. Written as DNA, the CDR3 is TGTGCCAGCTCCGCGTACCAAGAGACCCAGTACTTC.

The chain recombines TRBV12-3 or TRBV12-4 with TRBJ1-5; D call uncertain. The CDR3 has 13 residues. V lost 2 bases and J lost 5, with 7 bases in between. In DNA form, the CDR3 reads TGTGCCAGCAGTTTAAGCACTCATCAGCCCCAGCATTTT. Translation gives CASSLSTHQPQHF.

The gene calls are TRBV5-8 and TRBJ1-4; TRBD1 matches 10 bases. The V segment lost 4 bases and the J segment 3 bases; nucleotides outside the gene matches: 9. The CDR3 runs 17 residues. Germline V CDR1 and CDR2: SGHTS, YDEGEE. For the CDR3, the DNA is TGTGCCAGCAGCCTGGGACAGGGGTCTTTGGCTAATGAAAAACTGTTTTTT. It encodes CASSLGQGSLANEKLFF.

The CDR3 DNA sequence: TGCAGCGTCGCGGGGGCCCTGAACACCGGGGAGCTGTTTTTT. Protein: CSVAGALNTGELFF. The chain recombines TRBV29-1 with TRBJ2-2; D is possibly TRBD2 (7 bases). The CDR3 is 14 amino acids. Looked up from germline, CDR1 is SQVTM and CDR2 is ANQGSEA. The V end lost 6 bases, the J end lost 1 base, and 12 bases lay between the germline ends.

This chain links TRBV7-9 with TRBJ2-1, with D maybe TRBD1 (5 bases). The germline V gene has CDR1 SEHNR and CDR2 FQNEAQ (reference sequence). This CDR3 is 17 amino acids long. V was cut by 3 bases and J by 9 bases, with 24 bases left in between. For the CDR3, the DNA is TGTGCCAGCAGCTTTGGTCAGGGCCATACTCGGCTATTTGAGCAGTTCTTC. This translates into CASSFGQGHTRLFEQFF.

The chain joins TRBV7-9 to TRBJ2-5; 7 bases fit TRBD1. Germline loops: CDR1 SEHNR, CDR2 FQNEAQ (reference sequence). This CDR3 has 14 amino acids. With 5 bases clipped from V and 5 bases from J, the junction kept 8 bases outside the gene matches. The CDR3 spells CASSPHRGWETQYF. CDR3 DNA: TGTGCCAGCAGCCCACACAGGGGTTGGGAGACCCAGTACTTC.

This clone was seen a handful of times. The CDR3 DNA is TGCGCCAGCAGCCAAGAGCGGGAATACAGCAATCAGCCCCAGCATTTT. Its translation is CASSQEREYSNQPQHF. V gene TRBV4-3 combines with J gene TRBJ1-5; D unresolved. The CDR3 has 16 residues. V was shortened by 0 bases and J by 1 base, with 10 bases between the two germline ends. Per germline, CDR1 LGHNA and CDR2 YSLEER.

The chain is built from TRBV5-1 and TRBJ2-5, with D perhaps TRBD1 (5 bases). The CDR3 loop spans 13 amino acids. Between the trimmed V and J ends, which lost 5 bases and 3 bases, there was a span of 11 bases. Germline V gene lookup returns CDR1 SGHRS and CDR2 YFSETQ. This CDR3 is CASRKGREETQYF. CDR3 DNA sequence: TGCGCCAGCAGAAAAGGCAGGGAAGAGACCCAGTACTTC.

The rearrangement uses TRBV21-1 and TRBJ2-7; the table gives TRBD2 as D, unverified against the DNA. TRBV21-1 is a known pseudogene. CDR3 length: 17 residues. In DNA, the CDR3 is TGTGCCAGCAGCAAAAGGGGAGCGGGGGAGGGCTTCTACGAGCAGTACTTC. This encodes CASSKRGAGEGFYEQYF.

This chain joins TRBV3-1 (or the pseudogene TRBV3-2) and TRBJ2-1; TRBD2 might be the D (5 bases). Germline V lookup: CDR1 LGHDT, CDR2 YNNKEL (reference sequence). The CDR3 totals 13 residues. Trimming removed 4 bases at V and 7 bases at J, with 11 bases between. CDR3 DNA sequence: TGTGCCAGCAGCCCTCCGGGGTGGAATGAGCAGTTCTTC. Amino acids: CASSPPGWNEQFF.

The V call is TRBV29-1, the J call TRBJ2-7, with 9 positions matching TRBD2. The CDR3 sequence is 14 residues long. Trimming removed 3 bases from V and 2 bases from J; junction bases left unmatched: 5. The germline V gene encodes CDR1 SQVTM and CDR2 ANQGSEA. DNA of the CDR3: TGCAGCGTTGACATAGCGGGAGTTGCCTACGAGCAGTACTTC. Residues: CSVDIAGVAYEQYF.

The chain combines TRBV7-6 with TRBJ2-5; TRBD2 aligns across 10 bases. In germline, CDR1 is SGHVS, CDR2 FNYEAQ. V shed 3 bases, J shed 4 bases, and the junction held 5 bases outside the gene matches. This CDR3 is built from 15 residues. The CDR3 reads CASSFRSGRGETQYF. In nucleotides, the CDR3 is TGTGCCAGCAGCTTCCGAAGCGGGAGGGGAGAGACCCAGTACTTC.

The chain couples TRBV5-5 to TRBJ2-2, with D unresolved. Germline V gene lookup returns CDR1 SGHKS and CDR2 YYEKEE (reference sequence). V was cut by 4 bases and J by 8 bases, with 12 bases left in between. The CDR3 is 13 residues long. The CDR3 protein is CASSPHLLGELFF. CDR3 in DNA: TGTGCCAGCAGCCCTCATCTCCTAGGGGAGCTGTTTTTT.

J is TRBJ2-7 and V is TRBV18; possibly TRBD1 for D (5 bases). Germline values: CDR1 KGHSH, CDR2 LQKENI. V shed 3 bases and J shed 0 bases, with 9 bases lying between them. The length of the CDR3 is 14 residues. The chain's CDR3 is CASSPEQVSYEQYF. CDR3 nucleotides: TGTGCCAGCTCACCGGAACAGGTCTCCTACGAGCAGTACTTC.

The gene calls are TRBV19 and TRBJ1-2; D is ambiguous. The length of the CDR3 is 15 residues. Trimming stripped 3 bases from V and 4 bases from J, with 15 bases between. Germline CDR1 reads LNHDA; CDR2 reads SQIVND (reference sequence). CDR3 residues: CASSIPGNQFYGYTF. The CDR3 DNA reads as TGTGCCAGTAGTATTCCGGGTAACCAATTCTATGGCTACACCTTC. The full variable domain, rest sourced from reference TRBV19 and TRBJ1-2, is DGGITQSPKYLFRKEGQNVTLSCEQNLNHDAMYWYRQDPGQGLRLIYYSQIVNDFQKGDIAEGYSVSREKKESFPLTVTSAQKNPTAFYLCASSIPGNQFYGYTFGSGTRLTVV.

The gene calls are TRBV28 and TRBJ2-7, with TRBD2 matching 10 bases. V was clipped by 1 base and J by 2 bases; unmatched bases: 2. The CDR3 extends over 15 amino acids. Germline lookup yields CDR1 MDHEN and CDR2 SYDVKM. CDR3 in DNA: TGTGCCAGCAGTTTATCACTAGCGGGACCCTACGAGCAGTACTTC. Amino acid sequence: CASSLSLAGPYEQYF.

V is TRBV5-1 and J is TRBJ1-2; perhaps TRBD1 as D (5 bases). Germline-derived CDR1 and CDR2 are SGHRS and YFSETQ. V lost 3 bases, J lost 5 bases, and 23 bases lay in between. This CDR3 spans 17 amino acids. The CDR3 region is CASSSAGGNPPTYGYTF. The CDR3 DNA reads as TGCGCCAGCAGCTCCGCGGGGGGGAATCCACCTACTTATGGCTACACCTTC.

This chain uses TRBV11-3 with TRBJ2-5, with D uncertain. Germline-derived CDR1 and CDR2 are SGHNT and YENEEA. V was clipped by 1 base and J by 13 bases, with 10 bases between them. This CDR3 comprises 11 residues. Written as DNA, the CDR3 is TGTGCCAGCAGCTTAGCTATGATCCTGTACTTC. Its translation is CASSLAMILYF.